This TCR beta chain was retrieved from a study of T cell responses to AZD1222 COVID-19 vaccine. Findings and limits, study-wide: Increases in Spike-specific TCR breadth and depth were seen after two AZD1222 doses.

Germline lookup yields CDR1 LGHDT and CDR2 YNNKEL (reference sequence). Trimming took off 4 bases at V and 1 base at J, with 5 bases between the two ends. The CDR3 extends over 13 amino acids. Details on this clone: Its specificity is unknown.

This table comes from immunoSEQ multiplex PCR, and its TCRdb copy is limited to in-frame clones, with some not included. There are some 24,000 clones in the sample; 85% to 90% occur only once, and 6.5% to 10% lies in the top ten. Samples with a second dose at about 4 or about 12 weeks were pooled together. The sequenced sample was peripheral blood, obtained 28 days after the second AZD1222 dose. The V and J genes are TRBV3-1 (or the pseudogene TRBV3-2) and TRBJ2-1; D gene unclear. The receptor comes from an adult who received the AZD1222 COVID-19 vaccine. The CDR3 loop is CASSRFSYNEQFF. CDR3 nucleotides: TGTGCCAGCAGCCGATTTTCCTACAATGAGCAGTTCTTC.